The clone carrying this TCR beta chain was picked up one time. A much larger clone sits a single nucleotide away, making a read error possible. The data are from a study of kidney transplant recipient with SARS-CoV-2 infection. From the reads, TCRdb called clonotypes with MiXCR, one entry per CDR3 protein. Of some 220,000 distinct CDR3 sequences in the sample, roughly 26% are singletons; the top ten hold roughly 7%. CDR1 and CDR2 from the germline V gene are LNHDA and SQIVND (reference sequence). The CDR3 is made up of 14 amino acids. Losses at the gene ends were 11 bases for V and 7 bases for J; bases not matched to a gene: 12.

The receptor was derived from a young adult male patient who had COVID-19 and was a kidney transplant recipient. The T cells may come from the graft donor. The J gene is TRBJ1-4, the V gene TRBV19; 8 nucleotides agree with TRBD1. Sequencing used a blood sample, obtained at baseline and around day 110 from a kidney transplant recipient. CDR3 bases: TGTGCCGGCCATGAACAGGGGGGAATTGAAAAACTGTTTTTT. Amino acids: CAGHEQGGIEKLFF.